This paragraph covers one T cell receptor (beta chain) sequence. PCR was performed using 60 Vbeta and 13 Jbeta primers. Measured with immunoSEQ multiplex PCR; TCRdb has only the in-frame clones, and not every one. Of around 130,000 clones in the sample, 81% were seen once. The source of the sample is a study of cytomegalovirus exposure and HLA in healthy donors. Material for sequencing was PBMCs. This sequence was found in a man younger than 35 in good health and CMV-seronegative.

The CDR3 is CASSFSLSRSRTARDNEQFF. The CDR3 DNA sequence: TGTGCCAGCAGCTTCTCTCTCTCTCGGTCGCGGACAGCGAGAGACAATGAGCAGTTCTTC. V usage is TRBV5-4 and J usage is TRBJ2-1, with D possibly TRBD1 on 6 matching bases. Germline values: CDR1 SGHNT, CDR2 YYREEE (reference sequence). V shed 2 bases and J shed 5 bases, with 29 bases lying between them. This CDR3 has 20 amino acids.